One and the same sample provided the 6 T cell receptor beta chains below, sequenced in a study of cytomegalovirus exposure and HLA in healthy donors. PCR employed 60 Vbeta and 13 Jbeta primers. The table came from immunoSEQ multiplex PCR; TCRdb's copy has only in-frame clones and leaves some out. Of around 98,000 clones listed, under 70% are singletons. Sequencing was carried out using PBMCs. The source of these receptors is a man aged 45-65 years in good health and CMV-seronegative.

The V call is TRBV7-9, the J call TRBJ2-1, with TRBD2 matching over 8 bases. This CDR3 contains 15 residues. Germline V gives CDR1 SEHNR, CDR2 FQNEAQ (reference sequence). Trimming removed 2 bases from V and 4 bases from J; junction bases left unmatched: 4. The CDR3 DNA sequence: TGTGCCAGCAGCTTATTCACTAGCGGTTACAATGAGCAGTTCTTC. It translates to CASSLFTSGYNEQFF.

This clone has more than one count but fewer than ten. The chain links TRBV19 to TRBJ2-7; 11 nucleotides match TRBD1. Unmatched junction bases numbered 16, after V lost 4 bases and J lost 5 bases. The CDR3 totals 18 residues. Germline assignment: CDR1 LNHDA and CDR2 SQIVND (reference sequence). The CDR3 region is CASSKKNPDRGLFHEQYF. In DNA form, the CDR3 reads TGTGCCAGTAGTAAGAAAAATCCGGACAGGGGGCTTTTCCACGAGCAGTACTTC.

The CDR3 DNA reads TGTGCCAGCAGTTACTCGTTCCGCGGGGGAGGCAATGAGCAGTTCTTC. Amino acid sequence: CASSYSFRGGGNEQFF. The chain is built from TRBV6-5 and TRBJ2-1; 7 positions agree with TRBD2. Germline CDR1 reads MNHEY; CDR2 reads SVGAGI. The CDR3 is 16 residues long. Trimming took 0 bases from V and 6 from J; bases not matched to a gene: 8.

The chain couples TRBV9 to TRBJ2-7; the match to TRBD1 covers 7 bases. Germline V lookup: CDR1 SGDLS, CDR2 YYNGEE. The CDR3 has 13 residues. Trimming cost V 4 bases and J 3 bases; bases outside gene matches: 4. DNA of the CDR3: TGTGCCAGCAGCCCCCGGGACAGCTACGAGCAGTACTTC. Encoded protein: CASSPRDSYEQYF.

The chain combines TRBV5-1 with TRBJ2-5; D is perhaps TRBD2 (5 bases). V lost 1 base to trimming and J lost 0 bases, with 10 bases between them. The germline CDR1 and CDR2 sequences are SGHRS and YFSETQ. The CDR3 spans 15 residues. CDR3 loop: CASSLNSAYQETQYF. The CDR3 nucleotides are TGCGCCAGCAGCTTGAATAGCGCTTACCAAGAGACCCAGTACTTC.

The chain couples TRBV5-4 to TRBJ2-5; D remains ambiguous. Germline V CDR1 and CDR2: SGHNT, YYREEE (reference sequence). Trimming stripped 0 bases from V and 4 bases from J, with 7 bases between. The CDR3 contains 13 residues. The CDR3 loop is CASSLASRETQYF. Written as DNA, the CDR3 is TGTGCCAGCAGCTTGGCCTCTAGAGAGACCCAGTACTTC.